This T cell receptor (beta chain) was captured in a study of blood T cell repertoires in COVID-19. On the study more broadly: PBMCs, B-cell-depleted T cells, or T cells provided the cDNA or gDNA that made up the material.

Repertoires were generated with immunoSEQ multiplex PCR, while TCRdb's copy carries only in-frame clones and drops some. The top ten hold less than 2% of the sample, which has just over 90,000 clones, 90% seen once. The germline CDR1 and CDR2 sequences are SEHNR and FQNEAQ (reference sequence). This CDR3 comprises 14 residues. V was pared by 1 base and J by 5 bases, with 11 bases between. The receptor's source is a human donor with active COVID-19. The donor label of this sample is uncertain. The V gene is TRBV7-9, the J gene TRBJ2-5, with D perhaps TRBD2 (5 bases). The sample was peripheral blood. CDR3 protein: CASSLERLRETQYF. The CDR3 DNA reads TGTGCCAGCAGCTTAGAGCGGCTTCGGGAGACCCAGTACTTC.